One and the same sample provided the 27 T cell receptor beta chains below, sequenced in a study of human thymus T cells. During corrective heart surgery, resections were taken, and the thymus tissue came from them. Data came from immunoSEQ multiplex PCR; TCRdb stores just in-frame clones and leaves some out. There are fewer than 85,000 clones in the sample; 95% occur only once, and approximately 0.031% lies in the top ten. Sample: thymus tissue. These receptor sequences come from a girl under three years old with a congenital heart defect but otherwise immunologically healthy.

The chain employs TRBV5-5 and TRBJ1-3, with D perhaps matching TRBD1 (6 bases). This CDR3 region has 11 residues. V was cut by 4 bases and J by 11 bases, with 10 bases left in between. Germline CDR1 SGHKS, CDR2 YYEKEE (reference sequence). The DNA for the CDR3 is TGTGCCAGCAGCCTGGAGGGGGCCATATATTTT. Residues: CASSLEGAIYF.

J is TRBJ1-3 and V is TRBV5-1, with D tentatively TRBD1 (6 bases). The V gene's germline CDR1 is SGHRS and CDR2 YFSETQ. The CDR3 runs to 16 residues. V gave up 3 bases and J gave up 3 bases, with 16 bases separating them. The DNA for the CDR3 is TGCGCCAGCAGCTCGGGTGTAGGGGGATTTGGAAACACCATATATTTT. Translated, it gives CASSSGVGGFGNTIYF. The full variable domain, rest sourced from reference TRBV5-1 and TRBJ1-3, is KAGVTQTPRYLIKTRGQQVTLSCSPISGHRSVSWYQQTPGQGLQFLFEYFSETQRNKGNFPGRFSGRQFSNSRSEMNVSTLELGDSALYLCASSSGVGGFGNTIYFGEGSWLTVV.

The chain has TRBV28 and TRBJ1-5, with 9 bases aligning to TRBD1. Germline V gives CDR1 MDHEN, CDR2 SYDVKM. This CDR3 contains 16 residues. V trimming: 6 bases; J trimming: 3 bases; junction bases outside the gene matches: 9. The CDR3 here is CASSPGGTGPNQPQHF. The CDR3 DNA reads TGTGCCAGCAGCCCAGGGGGGACAGGGCCCAATCAGCCCCAGCATTTT.

This chain uses TRBV7-2 with TRBJ2-1, with a weak D call TRBD2 (6 bases). CDR1 and CDR2 (germline): SGHTA, FQGNSA. The CDR3 length is 14 residues. V dropped 1 base and J dropped 12 bases, with 16 bases sitting between them. The CDR3 sequence: CASSLGGDSTRQFF. CDR3 coding DNA: TGTGCCAGCAGCTTAGGGGGGGACTCAACTAGGCAGTTCTTC.

V gene TRBV28 combines with J gene TRBJ2-1, with D possibly TRBD2 on 6 matching bases. The CDR3 sequence is 13 residues long. Germline lookup yields CDR1 MDHEN and CDR2 SYDVKM. Trimming took off 7 bases at V and 2 bases at J, with 9 bases between the two ends. CDR3 DNA: TGTGCCAGCATGGGAGGACCCTACAATGAGCAGTTCTTC. The encoded protein is CASMGGPYNEQFF.

This chain connects TRBV29-1 to TRBJ2-3; no definite D call. The V end was cut by 3 bases, the J end by 4 bases, with 5 bases between. The length of the CDR3 is 11 residues. CDR1 is SQVTM and CDR2 is ANQGSEA in the germline V gene. The CDR3 loop is CSVDGSDTQYF. The CDR3 nucleotides are TGCAGCGTTGACGGCTCAGATACGCAGTATTTT.

The chain has TRBV28 and TRBJ2-5; D is uncertain. Trimming shortened V by 5 bases and J by 3 bases, and 22 bases separated the two germline ends. The CDR3 extends over 17 amino acids. CDR1 is MDHEN and CDR2 is SYDVKM in the germline V gene. The CDR3 reads CASSHTPAGCPEETQYF. The CDR3 bases are TGTGCCAGCAGTCACACCCCCGCCGGCTGCCCAGAAGAGACCCAGTACTTC.

V gene TRBV7-9 combines with J gene TRBJ2-2, with a weak D call TRBD2 (6 bases). V was cut by 5 bases and J by 6 bases, with 28 bases left in between. Germline CDR1 and CDR2: SEHNR and FQNEAQ (reference sequence). The length of the CDR3 is 19 residues. The CDR3 nucleotides read TGTGCCAGCAGCCGCCCCCCCGGGACTCCCCCCCTGCGTCCCGGGGAGCTGTTTTTT. Translation: CASSRPPGTPPLRPGELFF.

This rearrangement joins TRBV11-2 to TRBJ2-7, with D unclear. The CDR3 covers 15 residues. V lost 5 bases, J lost 3 bases, and 17 bases lay in between. Germline CDR1 reads SGHAT; CDR2 reads FQNNGV. CDR3 in DNA: TGTGCCAGCAGCCCCCCGAAAAGGCGGAACTACGAGCAGTACTTC. Residues: CASSPPKRRNYEQYF.

This clone showed up just once. The chain has TRBV7-6 and TRBJ1-3; 8 bases agree with TRBD1. Germline CDR1 and CDR2: SGHVS and FNYEAQ. The length of the CDR3 is 18 residues. V lost 1 base, J lost 0 bases, and 8 bases stayed unmatched. The CDR3: CASSLEEGQDYSGNTIYF. CDR3 coding DNA: TGTGCCAGCAGCTTAGAAGAGGGACAGGACTACTCTGGAAACACCATATATTTT. Full variable domain (missing parts from reference TRBV7-6 and TRBJ1-3): GAGVSQSPRYKVTKRGQDVALRCDPISGHVSLYWYRQALGQGPEFLTYFNYEAQQDKSGLPNDRFSAERPEGSISTLTIQRTEQRDSAMYRCASSLEEGQDYSGNTIYFGEGSWLTVV.

CDR3: CASKRGPGYEQYF. CDR3 DNA sequence: TGTGCCAGTAAGCGGGGTCCGGGCTACGAGCAGTACTTC. The chain links TRBV28 to TRBJ2-7, with 7 positions matching TRBD2. The length of the CDR3 is 13 residues. Germline lookup yields CDR1 MDHEN and CDR2 SYDVKM. Trimming at V came to 9 bases and at J to 3 bases, leaving 8 bases not matched to a gene.

The chain couples TRBV27 to TRBJ1-1, with D perhaps TRBD1 (5 bases). The CDR3 runs 15 residues. V was cut by 1 base and J by 6 bases, with 15 bases left in between. Germline-derived CDR1 and CDR2 are MNHEY and SMNVEV (reference sequence). The CDR3 sequence is CASSLWGGRGPEAFF. The CDR3 DNA reads as TGTGCCAGCAGTTTATGGGGCGGCCGAGGGCCTGAAGCTTTCTTT.

The gene calls are TRBV4-1 and TRBJ2-5, with 7 positions matching TRBD2. V was clipped by 0 bases and J by 3 bases; unmatched bases: 16. This CDR3 has 19 residues. CDR1 is MGHRA and CDR2 is YSYEKL in the germline V gene. CDR3 nucleotide sequence: TGCGCCAGCAGCCAAGATCGAAGGGCGGGAGTGAGTGGGAAAGAGACCCAGTACTTC. This codes for CASSQDRRAGVSGKETQYF.

The chain links TRBV6-1 to TRBJ2-2, with TRBD2 matching 14 bases. Trimming took 4 bases from V and 4 from J; bases not matched to a gene: 11. There are 19 residues in the CDR3. Germline assignment: CDR1 MNHNS and CDR2 SASEGT. The CDR3 nucleotides are TGTGCCAGCAGTGCTACCGGGACTAGCGGGAGAAAGAGCACCGGGGAGCTGTTTTTT. Its protein product is CASSATGTSGRKSTGELFF.

This chain uses TRBV15 with TRBJ2-7, with 8 bases aligning to TRBD2. V shed 2 bases, J shed 5 bases, and the junction held 11 bases outside the gene matches. The CDR3 is 16 amino acids. Germline V gene sequence: CDR1 LNHNV, CDR2 YYDKDF (reference sequence). CDR3 amino acids: CATSRWPSSGGDEQYF. CDR3 sequence (DNA): TGTGCCACCAGCAGATGGCCCTCATCCGGGGGGGACGAGCAGTACTTC.

The chain carries TRBV11-2 and TRBJ2-1, with D perhaps matching TRBD1 or TRBD2 (5 bases each). This CDR3 has 19 residues. Trimming shortened V by 1 base and J by 6 bases, and 25 bases separated the two germline ends. Germline loops: CDR1 SGHAT, CDR2 FQNNGV. Here the CDR3 reads CASSLVWGSIVQTTNEQFF. The CDR3 DNA reads as TGTGCCAGCAGCTTAGTTTGGGGGTCGATAGTTCAGACGACCAATGAGCAGTTCTTC.

The gene calls are TRBV14 and TRBJ1-2, with unresolved D. In germline, CDR1 is SGHDN, CDR2 FVKESK. The length of the CDR3 is 13 residues. Deletions cut 4 bases from V and 7 bases from J, with 13 bases between. CDR3: CASSPGRLGGYTF. The CDR3, as DNA: TGTGCCAGCAGCCCCGGACGCCTCGGTGGCTACACCTTC.

The rearrangement uses TRBV4-3 and TRBJ1-5, with 10 nucleotides matching TRBD1. Germline CDR1 and CDR2: LGHNA and YSLEER. J was trimmed by 3 bases and V by 1 base; bases with no gene match: 6. The CDR3 spans 17 residues. For the CDR3, the DNA is TGCGCCAGCAGCCAAGGGACAGGGGGTTTTGCCAATCAGCCCCAGCATTTT. Translated: CASSQGTGGFANQPQHF.

The rearrangement links TRBV5-4 to TRBJ2-1; 10 nucleotides match TRBD2. This CDR3 is 19 amino acids long. With 1 base clipped from V and 4 bases from J, the junction kept 14 bases outside the gene matches. Germline CDR1 is SGHNT and CDR2 is YYREEE (reference sequence). CDR3 DNA sequence: TGTGCCAGCAGCTTGCGCCCGTCTAGCGGGAGCCGGGGTTACAATGAGCAGTTCTTC. This gives the protein CASSLRPSSGSRGYNEQFF.

The chain has TRBV5-1 and TRBJ2-7; D gene uncertain. Deletions cut 3 bases from V and 5 bases from J, with 12 bases between. From germline, CDR1 is SGHRS and CDR2 YFSETQ. CDR3 size: 13 residues. The CDR3 nucleotides read TGCGCCAGCAGCTCTCAGATAAGGCACGAGCAGTACTTC. Translating it yields CASSSQIRHEQYF.

The chain combines TRBV19 with TRBJ1-1; no clear D gene. Germline CDR1 is LNHDA and CDR2 is SQIVND (reference sequence). The ends were cut back, 0 bases at V and 5 bases at J, with 16 bases in the middle. This CDR3 contains 16 residues. The CDR3 protein is CASSIDGRRRNTEAFF. CDR3 DNA: TGTGCCAGTAGTATAGATGGGAGGAGGAGGAATACTGAAGCTTTCTTT.

This chain uses TRBV25-1 with TRBJ2-7; D is possibly TRBD1 (6 bases). CDR1 and CDR2 (germline): MGHDK, SYGVNS. This CDR3 comprises 15 residues. The V end lost 7 bases, the J end lost 1 base, and 17 bases lay between the germline ends. CDR3 sequence (DNA): TGTGCCAGCACCAGTTCGGCAGGGGAGTCCTACGAGCAGTACTTC. This translates into CASTSSAGESYEQYF.

The chain has TRBV2 and TRBJ2-4, with 8 bases lining up with TRBD1. The germline gives CDR1 SNHLY, CDR2 FYNNEI. The CDR3 runs 16 residues. V was pared by 3 bases and J by 1 base, with 5 bases of the junction left unmatched. CDR3 loop: CASSDQGASAKNIQYF. The CDR3 coding sequence is TGTGCCAGCAGTGACCAGGGGGCGTCGGCCAAAAACATTCAGTACTTC.

The gene calls are TRBV19 and TRBJ2-7; either TRBD1 or TRBD2 may supply D (6 bases each). CDR1 and CDR2 from the germline V gene are LNHDA and SQIVND (reference sequence). Trimming cost V 6 bases and J 0 bases, with 15 bases left between them. The CDR3 sequence is 15 residues long. CDR3 sequence: CASRPQRGDSYEQYF. In DNA, the CDR3 is TGTGCCAGTAGGCCGCAGAGGGGGGACTCCTACGAGCAGTACTTC.

The V gene is TRBV6-6, the J gene TRBJ1-4; no clear D. This CDR3 spans 13 amino acids. Between the trimmed V and J ends, which lost 5 bases and 10 bases, there was a span of 14 bases. The germline gives CDR1 MNHNY, CDR2 SVGAGI (reference sequence). As DNA, the CDR3 is TGTGCCAGCAGTAAAGGACGATCTAGAAAACTGTTTTTT. It yields the protein CASSKGRSRKLFF.

V usage is TRBV25-1 and J usage is TRBJ2-7, with D possibly being TRBD2 (5 bases). CDR1 and CDR2 (germline): MGHDK, SYGVNS. This CDR3 spans 10 amino acids. Trimming removed 10 bases at V and 7 bases at J, with 11 bases between. The CDR3 region is CATEGREQYF. The DNA of the CDR3 is TGTGCCACAGAGGGAAGGGAGCAGTACTTC.

V usage is TRBV18 and J usage is TRBJ2-7; tentatively, D is TRBD1 or TRBD2 (5 bases each). The CDR3 runs to 16 residues. V lost 3 bases and J 4 bases, leaving 19 bases between the germline ends. From germline, CDR1 is KGHSH and CDR2 LQKENI. CDR3 DNA: TGTGCCAGCTCACCGGACTCACTTTCTAGGGGTTACGAGCAGTACTTC. It specifies CASSPDSLSRGYEQYF.